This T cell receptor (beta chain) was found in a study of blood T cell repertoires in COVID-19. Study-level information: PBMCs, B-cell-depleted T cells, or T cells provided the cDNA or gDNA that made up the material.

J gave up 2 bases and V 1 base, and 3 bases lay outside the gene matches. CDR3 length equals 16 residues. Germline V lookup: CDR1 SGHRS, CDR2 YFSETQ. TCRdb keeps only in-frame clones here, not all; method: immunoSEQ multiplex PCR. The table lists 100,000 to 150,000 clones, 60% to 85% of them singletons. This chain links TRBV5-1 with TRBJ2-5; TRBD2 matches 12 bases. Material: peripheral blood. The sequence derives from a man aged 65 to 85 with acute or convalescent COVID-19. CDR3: CASSLWLAGGQETQYF. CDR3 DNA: TGCGCCAGCAGCTTGTGGCTAGCGGGGGGGCAAGAGACCCAGTACTTC.